This T cell receptor beta chain was captured in a study of shared clonotypes between healthy human individuals. On this clone: Its antigen is unknown. This same CDR3 is encoded by further DNA sequences in the sample.

None of the donors, who were healthy HIV-negative adults, had recently had acute infections or vaccinations. The repertoire was sequenced with immunoSEQ multiplex PCR; TCRdb's copy has only in-frame clones and lacks some. Here the sample spans roughly 2.5 million clones, approximately 92% being singletons. Notes on the study in general: Generally, estimated richness proved larger in naive subsets than it did in memory subsets. Since donors were few, the genetic and exposure-history diversity represented was limited.

This CDR3 has 17 amino acids. Germline V gives CDR1 SGHRS, CDR2 YFSETQ. J lost 0 bases, V lost 1 base, and 3 bases had no gene match. Material: naive CD4+ T cells sorted from blood. As to subset: CD45RA+ positively selected. This chain connects TRBV5-1 to TRBJ2-6; 8 bases map to TRBD1. The receptor's source is a man younger than 30 in good health. CDR3 residues: CASSLTGGGSGANVLTF. CDR3 coding DNA: TGCGCCAGCAGCTTGACAGGGGGAGGCTCTGGGGCCAACGTCCTGACTTTC. Together with reference TRBV5-1 and TRBJ2-6, the CDR3 gives the full variable domain: KAGVTQTPRYLIKTRGQQVTLSCSPISGHRSVSWYQQTPGQGLQFLFEYFSETQRNKGNFPGRFSGRQFSNSRSEMNVSTLELGDSALYLCASSLTGGGSGANVLTFGAGSRLTVL.